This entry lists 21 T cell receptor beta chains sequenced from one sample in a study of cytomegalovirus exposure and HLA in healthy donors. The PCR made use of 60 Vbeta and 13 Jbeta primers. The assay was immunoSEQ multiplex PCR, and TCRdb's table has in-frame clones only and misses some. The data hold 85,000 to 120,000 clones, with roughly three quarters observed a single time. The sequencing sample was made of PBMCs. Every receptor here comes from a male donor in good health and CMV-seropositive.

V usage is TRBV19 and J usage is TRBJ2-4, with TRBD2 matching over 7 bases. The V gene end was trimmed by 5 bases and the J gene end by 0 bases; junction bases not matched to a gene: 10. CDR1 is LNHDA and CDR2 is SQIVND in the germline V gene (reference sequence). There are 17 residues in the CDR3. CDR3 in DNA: TGTGCCAGTAGTTCAGGACTAGACATGATAGCCAAAAACATTCAGTACTTC. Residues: CASSSGLDMIAKNIQYF.

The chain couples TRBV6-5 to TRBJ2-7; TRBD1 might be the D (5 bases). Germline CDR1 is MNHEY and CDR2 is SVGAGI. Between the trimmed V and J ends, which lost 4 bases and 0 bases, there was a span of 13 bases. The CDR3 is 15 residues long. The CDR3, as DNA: TGTGCCAGCAGTTCCCCAAAAAGGGGCTCCTACGAGCAGTACTTC. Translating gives CASSSPKRGSYEQYF.

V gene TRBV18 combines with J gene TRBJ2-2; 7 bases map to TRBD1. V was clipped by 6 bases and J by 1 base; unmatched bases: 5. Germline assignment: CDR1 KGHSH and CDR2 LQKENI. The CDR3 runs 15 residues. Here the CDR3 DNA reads TGTGCCAGCTCCCTCGGACAGGAGAACACCGGGGAGCTGTTTTTT. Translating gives CASSLGQENTGELFF.

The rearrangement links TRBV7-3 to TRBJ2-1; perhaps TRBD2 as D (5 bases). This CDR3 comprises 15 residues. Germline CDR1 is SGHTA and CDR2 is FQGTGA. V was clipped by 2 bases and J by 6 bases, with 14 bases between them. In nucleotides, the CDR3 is TGTGCCAGCAGCTTATTGGGAGCCGTGTCCAATGAGCAGTTCTTC. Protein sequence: CASSLLGAVSNEQFF.

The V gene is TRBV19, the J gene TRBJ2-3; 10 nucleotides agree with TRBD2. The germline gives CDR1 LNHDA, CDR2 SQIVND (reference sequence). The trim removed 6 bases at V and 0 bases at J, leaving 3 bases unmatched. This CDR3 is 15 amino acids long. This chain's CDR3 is CASRLLAGSTDTQYF. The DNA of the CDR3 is TGTGCCAGTAGACTACTAGCGGGGAGCACAGATACGCAGTATTTT.

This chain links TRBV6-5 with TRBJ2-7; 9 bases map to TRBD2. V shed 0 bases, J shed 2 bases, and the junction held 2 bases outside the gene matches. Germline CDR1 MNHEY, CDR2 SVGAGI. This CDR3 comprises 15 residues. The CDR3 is CASSYSSSGAYEQYF. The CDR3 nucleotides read TGTGCCAGCAGTTACTCGTCTAGCGGGGCCTACGAGCAGTACTTC.

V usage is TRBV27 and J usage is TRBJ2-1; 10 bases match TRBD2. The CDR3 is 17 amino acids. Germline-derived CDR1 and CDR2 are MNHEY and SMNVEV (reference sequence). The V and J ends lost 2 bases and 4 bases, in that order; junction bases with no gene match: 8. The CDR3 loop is CASSLASGGEAYNEQFF. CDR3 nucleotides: TGTGCCAGCAGTTTAGCTAGCGGGGGTGAAGCTTACAATGAGCAGTTCTTC.

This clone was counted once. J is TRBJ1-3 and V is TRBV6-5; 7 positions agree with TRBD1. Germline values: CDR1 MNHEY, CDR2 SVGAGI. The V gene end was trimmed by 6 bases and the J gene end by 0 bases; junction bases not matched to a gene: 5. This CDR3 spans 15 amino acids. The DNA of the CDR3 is TGTGCCAGCAGCTCTACAGGGGACTCTGGAAACACCATATATTTT. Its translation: CASSSTGDSGNTIYF.

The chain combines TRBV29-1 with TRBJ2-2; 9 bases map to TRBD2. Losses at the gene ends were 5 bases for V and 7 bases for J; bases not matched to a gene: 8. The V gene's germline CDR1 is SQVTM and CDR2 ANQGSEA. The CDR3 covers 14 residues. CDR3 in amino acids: CSVSGAGGFGELFF. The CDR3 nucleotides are TGCAGCGTTAGCGGAGCGGGAGGATTCGGGGAGCTGTTTTTT.

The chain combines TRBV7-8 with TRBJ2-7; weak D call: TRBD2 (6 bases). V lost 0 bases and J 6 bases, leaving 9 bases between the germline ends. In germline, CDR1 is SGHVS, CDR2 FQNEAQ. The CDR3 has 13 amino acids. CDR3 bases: TGTGCCAGCAGCTTAGCGTGGAGGGGCGAGCAGTACTTC. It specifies CASSLAWRGEQYF.

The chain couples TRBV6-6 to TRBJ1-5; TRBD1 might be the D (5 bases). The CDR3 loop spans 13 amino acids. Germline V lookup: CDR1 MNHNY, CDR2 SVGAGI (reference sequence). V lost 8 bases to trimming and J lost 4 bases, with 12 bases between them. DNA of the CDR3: TGTGCCAGCGCACAGGCTAGAAATCAGCCCCAGCATTTT. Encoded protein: CASAQARNQPQHF.

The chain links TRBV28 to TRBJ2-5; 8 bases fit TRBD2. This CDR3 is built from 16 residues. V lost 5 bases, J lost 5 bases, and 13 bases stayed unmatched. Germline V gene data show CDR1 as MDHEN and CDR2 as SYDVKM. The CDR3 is CASSTSGTSASETQYF. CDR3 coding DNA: TGTGCCAGCAGTACCTCCGGGACTAGTGCCTCGGAGACCCAGTACTTC.

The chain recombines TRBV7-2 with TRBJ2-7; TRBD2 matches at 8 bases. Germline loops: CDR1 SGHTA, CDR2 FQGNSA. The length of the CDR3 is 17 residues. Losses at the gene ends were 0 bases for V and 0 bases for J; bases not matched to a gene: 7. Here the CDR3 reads CASSLAVSSGSSYEQYF. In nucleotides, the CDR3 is TGTGCCAGCAGCTTAGCCGTTTCGAGCGGGAGCTCCTACGAGCAGTACTTC.

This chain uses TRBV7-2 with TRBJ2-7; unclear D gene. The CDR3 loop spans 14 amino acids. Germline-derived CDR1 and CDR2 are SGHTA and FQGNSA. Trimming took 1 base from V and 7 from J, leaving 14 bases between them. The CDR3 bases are TGTGCCAGCAGCTTAGGCCCAGTAGCTAAGGAGCAGTACTTC. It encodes CASSLGPVAKEQYF.

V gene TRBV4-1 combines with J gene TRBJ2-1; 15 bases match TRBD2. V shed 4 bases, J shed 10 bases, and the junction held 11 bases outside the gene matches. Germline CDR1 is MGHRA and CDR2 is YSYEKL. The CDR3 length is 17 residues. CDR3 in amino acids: CASSLRTSGRAVGEQFF. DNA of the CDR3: TGCGCCAGCAGCCTTCGGACTAGCGGGAGGGCCGTAGGGGAGCAGTTCTTC.

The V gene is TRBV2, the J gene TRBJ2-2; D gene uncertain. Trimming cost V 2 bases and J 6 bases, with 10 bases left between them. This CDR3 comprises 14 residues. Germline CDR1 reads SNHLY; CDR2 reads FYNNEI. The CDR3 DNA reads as TGTGCCAGCAGTGAACAGGATATGGCCGGGGAGCTGTTTTTT. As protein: CASSEQDMAGELFF. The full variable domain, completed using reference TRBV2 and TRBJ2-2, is EPEVTQTPSHQVTQMGQEVILRCVPISNHLYFYWYRQILGQKVEFLVSFYNNEISEKSEIFDDQFSVERPDGSNFTLKIRSTKLEDSAMYFCASSEQDMAGELFFGEGSRLTVL.

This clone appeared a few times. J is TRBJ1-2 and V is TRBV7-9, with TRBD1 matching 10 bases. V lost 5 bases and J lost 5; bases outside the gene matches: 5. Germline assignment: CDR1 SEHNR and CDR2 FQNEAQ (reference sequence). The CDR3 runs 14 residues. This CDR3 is CASSEGQGPYGYTF. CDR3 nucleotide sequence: TGTGCCAGCAGCGAGGGACAGGGGCCATATGGCTACACCTTC.

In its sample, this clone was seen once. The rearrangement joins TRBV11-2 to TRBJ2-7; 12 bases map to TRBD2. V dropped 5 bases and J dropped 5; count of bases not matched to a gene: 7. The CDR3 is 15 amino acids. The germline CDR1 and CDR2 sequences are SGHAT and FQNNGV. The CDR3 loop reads CASSSSTSGRDEQYF. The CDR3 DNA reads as TGTGCCAGCAGCAGTTCGACTAGCGGGAGAGACGAGCAGTACTTC.

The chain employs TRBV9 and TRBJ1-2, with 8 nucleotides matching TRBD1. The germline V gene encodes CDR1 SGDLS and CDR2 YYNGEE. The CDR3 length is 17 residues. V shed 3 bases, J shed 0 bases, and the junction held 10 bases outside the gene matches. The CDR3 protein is CASSEPRDRIANYGYTF. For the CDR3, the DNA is TGTGCCAGCAGCGAACCCCGGGACAGGATTGCTAACTATGGCTACACCTTC.

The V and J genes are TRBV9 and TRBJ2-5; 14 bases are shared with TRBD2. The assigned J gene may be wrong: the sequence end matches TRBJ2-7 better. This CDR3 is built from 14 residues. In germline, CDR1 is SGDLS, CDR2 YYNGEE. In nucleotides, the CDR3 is TGTGCCAGCAGCTTAGGACTAGCGGGAGGCGAGCAGTACTTC. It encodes CASSLGLAGGEQYF.

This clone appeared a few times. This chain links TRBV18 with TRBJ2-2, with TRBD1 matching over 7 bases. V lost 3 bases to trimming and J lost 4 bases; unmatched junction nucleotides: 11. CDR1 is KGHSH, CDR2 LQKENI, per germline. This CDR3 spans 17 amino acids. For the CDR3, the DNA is TGTGCCAGCTCACCTCAGGGTCTGGGACAGTTCACCGGGGAGCTGTTTTTT. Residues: CASSPQGLGQFTGELFF.